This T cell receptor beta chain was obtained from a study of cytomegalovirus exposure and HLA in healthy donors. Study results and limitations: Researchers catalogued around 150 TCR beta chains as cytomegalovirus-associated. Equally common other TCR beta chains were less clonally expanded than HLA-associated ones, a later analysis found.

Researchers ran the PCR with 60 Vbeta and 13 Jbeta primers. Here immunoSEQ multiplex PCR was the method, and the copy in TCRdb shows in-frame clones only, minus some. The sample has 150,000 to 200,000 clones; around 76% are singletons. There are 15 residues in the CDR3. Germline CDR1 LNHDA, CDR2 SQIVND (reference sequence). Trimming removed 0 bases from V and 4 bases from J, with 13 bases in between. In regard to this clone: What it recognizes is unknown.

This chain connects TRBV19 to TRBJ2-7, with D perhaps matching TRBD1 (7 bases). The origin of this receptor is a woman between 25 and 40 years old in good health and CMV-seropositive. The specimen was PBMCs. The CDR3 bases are TGTGCCAGTAGTATAGAGGAGGGGGCTATTTACGAGCAGTACTTC. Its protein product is CASSIEEGAIYEQYF.